The 31 T cell receptor beta chains in this list originate from one sample, sequenced in a study of blood T cell repertoires in COVID-19. Clones were sequenced by immunoSEQ multiplex PCR, and TCRdb holds only the in-frame ones, with some missing. The repertoire has around 170,000 clones, about 81% of them found once; the top ten carry approximately 12%. The source material was peripheral blood. The receptors derive from an elderly woman with COVID-19, enrolled during active disease.

The rearrangement joins TRBV2 to TRBJ2-5; 8 bases agree with TRBD1. Germline lookup yields CDR1 SNHLY and CDR2 FYNNEI. Germline trimming cut 2 bases from V and 4 bases from J; bases unmatched to any gene: 6. The CDR3 runs 15 residues. The CDR3 DNA is TGTGCCAGCAGTGAAATGTCAGGGGGCGGAGAGACCCAGTACTTC. Protein sequence: CASSEMSGGGETQYF.

J is TRBJ2-3 and V is TRBV2; 10 bases match TRBD2. CDR3 size: 14 residues. Per germline, CDR1 SNHLY and CDR2 FYNNEI. Germline trimming cut 7 bases from V and 4 bases from J; bases unmatched to any gene: 5. The CDR3 DNA follows: TGTGCCAGCATGGGACTAGCGATGTCAGATACGCAGTATTTT. It specifies CASMGLAMSDTQYF.

This chain connects TRBV3-1 (or the pseudogene TRBV3-2) to TRBJ2-3; tentatively, D is TRBD2 (5 bases). There are 14 residues in the CDR3. Between the trimmed V and J ends, which lost 4 bases and 5 bases, there was a span of 13 bases. Germline-derived CDR1 and CDR2 are LGHDT and YNNKEL (reference sequence). CDR3 region: CASSLGSSRDTQYF. The CDR3 DNA sequence: TGTGCCAGCAGCCTGGGGAGTTCACGAGATACGCAGTATTTT.

This CDR3 reads CASSLGLPGGYGYTF. The CDR3 DNA reads TGTGCCAGTAGTTTGGGACTGCCCGGAGGGTATGGCTACACCTTC. This chain joins TRBV19 and TRBJ1-2, with D maybe TRBD1 (5 bases). In germline, CDR1 is LNHDA, CDR2 SQIVND (reference sequence). The CDR3 runs to 15 residues. Between the trimmed V and J ends, which lost 5 bases and 5 bases, there was a span of 18 bases.

This clone occurred a few times. The chain couples TRBV2 to TRBJ2-7; D perhaps matches TRBD1 (5 bases). Germline V gene lookup returns CDR1 SNHLY and CDR2 FYNNEI. The CDR3 contains 14 residues. The V end lost 7 bases, the J end lost 3 bases, and 16 bases lay between the germline ends. The CDR3 here is CASTNKGRGYEQYF. The DNA for the CDR3 is TGTGCCAGCACGAATAAGGGAAGGGGCTACGAGCAGTACTTC. Based on the CDR3 plus reference TRBV2 and TRBJ2-7, the full variable domain is EPEVTQTPSHQVTQMGQEVILRCVPISNHLYFYWYRQILGQKVEFLVSFYNNEISEKSEIFDDQFSVERPDGSNFTLKIRSTKLEDSAMYFCASTNKGRGYEQYFGPGTRLTVT.

The chain combines TRBV6-5 with TRBJ2-2; 8 bases fit TRBD1. Trimming took 6 bases from V and 5 from J; bases not matched to a gene: 2. The CDR3 has 13 residues. Germline CDR1 is MNHEY and CDR2 is SVGAGI. The CDR3: CASRRQGTGELFF. The DNA of the CDR3 is TGTGCCAGCAGGCGACAGGGGACCGGGGAGCTGTTTTTT.

This chain joins TRBV7-2 and TRBJ1-4; 10 bases fit TRBD1. The V gene's germline CDR1 is SGHTA and CDR2 FQGNSA. V trimming: 3 bases; J trimming: 3 bases; junction bases outside the gene matches: 4. The CDR3 consists of 16 residues. CDR3 DNA: TGTGCCAGCAGCTTCGGGACAGGGGCACCTAATGAAAAACTGTTTTTT. It is translated as CASSFGTGAPNEKLFF.

This rearrangement joins TRBV11-2 to TRBJ2-7, with a possible D match to TRBD2 (5 bases). Germline loops: CDR1 SGHAT, CDR2 FQNNGV. CDR3 size: 15 residues. The V end was cut by 1 base, the J end by 4 bases, with 14 bases between. The CDR3 loop is CASSLATGGFYEQYF. Here the CDR3 DNA reads TGTGCCAGCAGCTTAGCGACGGGCGGGTTTTACGAGCAGTACTTC.

This clone has a single count. This chain uses TRBV4-3 with TRBJ1-1; perhaps TRBD1 as D (5 bases). This CDR3 has 13 amino acids. Germline V lookup: CDR1 LGHNA, CDR2 YSLEER. Trimming cost V 8 bases and J 4 bases, with 14 bases left between them. The CDR3 nucleotides read TGCGCCAGCTACTCCCGGGGGGTCACTGAAGCTTTCTTT. Translated, it gives CASYSRGVTEAFF.

The rearrangement uses TRBV11-2 and TRBJ2-7, with TRBD2 as a possible D gene (5 bases). V was clipped by 1 base and J by 4 bases, with 17 bases between them. The CDR3 is 16 residues long. Germline CDR1 and CDR2: SGHAT and FQNNGV. DNA of the CDR3: TGTGCCAGCAGCTTAGGTTCCCTTAGGAGCGGTTACGAGCAGTACTTC. Translating it yields CASSLGSLRSGYEQYF.

J is TRBJ2-7 and V is TRBV4-1, with 7 bases aligning to TRBD2. Germline V gene sequence: CDR1 MGHRA, CDR2 YSYEKL. This CDR3 region has 15 residues. J was trimmed by 2 bases and V by 3 bases; bases with no gene match: 7. The CDR3 sequence: CASSQGGEWPYEQYF. The CDR3 region has the DNA TGCGCCAGCAGCCAGGGGGGGGAATGGCCCTACGAGCAGTACTTC.

About this clone: Its ends do not fully match the called genes, so a read error is possible. The genes are TRBV4-1 and TRBJ1-3; TRBD1 might be the D (5 bases). Germline lookup yields CDR1 MGHRA and CDR2 YSYEKL. This CDR3 contains 14 residues. The chain's CDR3 is CDSSHPRQGNTIYF. The CDR3 DNA reads TGCGACAGCAGCCACCCTAGACAGGGAAACACCATATATTTT.

V and J are TRBV11-3 and TRBJ2-2; 9 nucleotides align to TRBD2. From germline, CDR1 is SGHNT and CDR2 YENEEA. V was pared by 5 bases and J by 12 bases, with 7 bases of the junction left unmatched. The CDR3 extends over 13 amino acids. As DNA, the CDR3 is TGTGCCAGCAGCACCCGGACTAGCGATCAGCTGTTTTTT. Its translation: CASSTRTSDQLFF.

The chain employs TRBV7-2 and TRBJ2-7; TRBD1 agrees at 8 bases. Germline V lookup: CDR1 SGHTA, CDR2 FQGNSA. V was clipped by 0 bases and J by 2 bases; unmatched bases: 0. This CDR3 has 14 amino acids. The CDR3 coding sequence is TGTGCCAGCAGCTTAGCGGGACAGGCCTACGAGCAGTACTTC. This codes for CASSLAGQAYEQYF.

The genes are TRBV10-3 and TRBJ1-4; weak D call: TRBD1 (5 bases). This CDR3 region has 15 residues. CDR1 is ENHRY, CDR2 SYGVKD, per germline. V was trimmed by 6 bases and J by 5 bases, leaving 16 bases between them. DNA of the CDR3: TGTGCCATCAGATCCAGTGGGGCAGACAATGAAAAACTGTTTTTT. This codes for CAIRSSGADNEKLFF.

The V call is TRBV28, the J call TRBJ1-5; tentative D call: TRBD1 (5 bases). CDR1 and CDR2 from the germline V gene are MDHEN and SYDVKM. CDR3 length: 16 residues. Trimming removed 5 bases from V and 2 bases from J, with 16 bases in between. The CDR3 sequence: CASSMTQGSGNQPQHF. The CDR3 DNA sequence: TGTGCCAGCAGTATGACCCAGGGTTCGGGCAATCAGCCCCAGCATTTT.

The rearrangement links TRBV20-1 to TRBJ2-5; 10 bases fit TRBD2. J lost 1 base, V lost 3 bases, and 5 bases had no gene match. The germline V gene has CDR1 DFQATT and CDR2 SNEGSKA (reference sequence). The CDR3 contains 15 residues. The CDR3 DNA sequence: TGCAGTGCTAGTCCCAGGACTAGCGGCCAAGAGACCCAGTACTTC. This encodes CSASPRTSGQETQYF.

J is TRBJ2-7 and V is TRBV28; 11 nucleotides align to TRBD2. V dropped 2 bases and J dropped 2; count of bases not matched to a gene: 8. The CDR3 runs to 17 residues. CDR1 is MDHEN and CDR2 is SYDVKM in the germline V gene. The DNA for the CDR3 is TGTGCCAGCAGTTTACGAGGGTCTAGCGGGAGGCCCTACGAGCAGTACTTC. Encoded protein: CASSLRGSSGRPYEQYF.

The chain links TRBV2 to TRBJ2-1; unclear D gene. Trimming took 3 bases from V and 6 from J, leaving 15 bases between them. The CDR3 runs 15 residues. The V gene's germline CDR1 is SNHLY and CDR2 FYNNEI. The CDR3 nucleotides read TGTGCCAGCAGTGACGCGATCATCTTTGCCAATGAGCAGTTCTTC. It translates to CASSDAIIFANEQFF.

The rearrangement joins TRBV6-5 to TRBJ2-1; 12 bases map to TRBD1. Germline values: CDR1 MNHEY, CDR2 SVGAGI. The CDR3 is 15 amino acids. V shed 6 bases and J 8 bases; nucleotides not matched to a gene: 8. CDR3 protein: CASSGTGGAWDEQFF. The CDR3 bases are TGTGCCAGCAGCGGGACAGGGGGCGCGTGGGATGAGCAGTTCTTC.

This clone has only a few counts. This chain connects TRBV7-8 to TRBJ2-7; tentatively, D is TRBD1 (7 bases). With 4 bases removed from V and 4 bases from J, the gap between germline ends came to 17 bases. The CDR3 extends over 15 amino acids. Per the germline V gene, CDR1 is SGHVS and CDR2 is FQNEAQ. The DNA of the CDR3 is TGTGCCAGCAGCTCCTCCAGGGGGGCGATGTACGAGCAGTACTTC. Amino acids: CASSSSRGAMYEQYF.

The chain employs TRBV5-4 and TRBJ1-5; D remains ambiguous. This CDR3 region has 13 residues. Germline V gene data show CDR1 as SGHNT and CDR2 as YYREEE (reference sequence). Trimming took off 4 bases at V and 5 bases at J, with 10 bases between the two ends. CDR3 sequence: CASSAGGDQPQHF. The CDR3 nucleotides read TGTGCCAGCAGCGCCGGCGGGGATCAGCCCCAGCATTTT.

V usage is TRBV2 and J usage is TRBJ1-3; D remains ambiguous. This CDR3 has 13 residues. The germline V gene encodes CDR1 SNHLY and CDR2 FYNNEI. Trimming left V 8 bases short and J 6 bases short, with 14 bases between. CDR3 sequence: CASEAGSENTIYF. CDR3 in DNA: TGTGCCAGCGAGGCGGGGAGTGAAAACACCATATATTTT.

The chain uses TRBV5-1 and TRBJ2-5; 11 bases are a match to TRBD1. The length of the CDR3 is 15 residues. J lost 5 bases, V lost 4 bases, and 7 bases had no gene match. CDR1 SGHRS and CDR2 YFSETQ come from the germline V gene. CDR3 bases: TGCGCCAGCAGCCCCGGACAGGGGGCGCGGGAGACCCAGTACTTC. It translates to CASSPGQGARETQYF.

V usage is TRBV18 and J usage is TRBJ2-7; 9 nucleotides match TRBD1. The germline V gene encodes CDR1 KGHSH and CDR2 LQKENI. V was clipped by 2 bases and J by 2 bases; unmatched bases: 13. This CDR3 has 18 amino acids. The CDR3 region is CASSPIVNRDRDPYEQYF. The DNA of the CDR3 is TGTGCCAGCTCACCAATAGTAAACCGGGACAGGGACCCCTACGAGCAGTACTTC.

V gene TRBV5-1 combines with J gene TRBJ2-7; 12 bases fit TRBD1. Looked up from germline, CDR1 is SGHRS and CDR2 is YFSETQ. This CDR3 contains 15 residues. V gave up 3 bases and J gave up 5 bases; unmatched junction bases: 6. CDR3 nucleotide sequence: TGCGCCAGCAGCTCAACCGGGACAGGGGGCGACGAGCAGTACTTC. It codes for CASSSTGTGGDEQYF.

This rearrangement joins TRBV19 to TRBJ1-5, with D tentatively TRBD1 (6 bases). There are 15 residues in the CDR3. V was pared by 5 bases and J by 4 bases, with 15 bases between. CDR1 is LNHDA and CDR2 is SQIVND in the germline V gene (reference sequence). CDR3 residues: CASSGGGHINQPQHF. The DNA of the CDR3 is TGTGCCAGTAGTGGGGGGGGACACATTAATCAGCCCCAGCATTTT.

The chain has TRBV20-1 and TRBJ2-1, with 9 bases that match TRBD2. Unmatched junction bases numbered 9, after V lost 3 bases and J lost 6 bases. This CDR3 contains 15 residues. Germline-derived CDR1 and CDR2 are DFQATT and SNEGSKA (reference sequence). The CDR3 loop is CSASPSGIFGNEQFF. DNA for the CDR3: TGCAGTGCTAGTCCTAGCGGGATCTTTGGCAATGAGCAGTTCTTC.

The rearrangement joins TRBV3-1 (or the pseudogene TRBV3-2) to TRBJ2-7; no reliable D call. Per germline, CDR1 LGHDT and CDR2 YNNKEL (reference sequence). The CDR3 length is 13 residues. V lost 1 base and J 3 bases, leaving 7 bases between the germline ends. CDR3 DNA: TGTGCCAGCAGCCAAGGACTCAACTACGAGCAGTACTTC. Translating it yields CASSQGLNYEQYF.

The chain uses TRBV3-1 (or the pseudogene TRBV3-2) and TRBJ2-5; maybe TRBD1 (5 bases). V lost 3 bases to trimming and J lost 5 bases, with 13 bases between them. Germline V CDR1 and CDR2: LGHDT, YNNKEL (reference sequence). The CDR3 contains 14 residues. The CDR3 sequence: CASSHQGPAETQYF. CDR3 DNA sequence: TGTGCCAGCAGCCATCAGGGCCCAGCCGAGACCCAGTACTTC.

This clone was counted a single time. CDR3 DNA: TGTGCCAGCAGTGAAGTGACAGCCTCGTTCGGAAACACCATATATTTT. Residues: CASSEVTASFGNTIYF. The chain uses TRBV2 and TRBJ1-3, with a weak D call TRBD1 (5 bases). CDR3 length: 16 residues. Trimming left V 1 base short and J 4 bases short, with 14 bases between. Per the germline V gene, CDR1 is SNHLY and CDR2 is FYNNEI.